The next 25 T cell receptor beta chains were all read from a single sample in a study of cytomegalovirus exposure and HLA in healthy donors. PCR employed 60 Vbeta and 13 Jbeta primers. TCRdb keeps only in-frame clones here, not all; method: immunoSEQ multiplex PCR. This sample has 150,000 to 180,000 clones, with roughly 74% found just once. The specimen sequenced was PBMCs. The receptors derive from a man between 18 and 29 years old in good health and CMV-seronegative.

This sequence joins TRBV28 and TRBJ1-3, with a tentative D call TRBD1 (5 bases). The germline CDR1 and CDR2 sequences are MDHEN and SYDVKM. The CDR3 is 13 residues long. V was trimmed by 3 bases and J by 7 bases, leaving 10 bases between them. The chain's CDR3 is CASSLRGLNTIYF. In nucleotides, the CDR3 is TGTGCCAGCAGTTTGAGGGGACTTAACACCATATATTTT.

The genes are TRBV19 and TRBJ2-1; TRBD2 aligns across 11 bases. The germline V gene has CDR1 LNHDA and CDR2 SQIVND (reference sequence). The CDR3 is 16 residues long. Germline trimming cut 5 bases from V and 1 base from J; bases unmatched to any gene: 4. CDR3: CASSLASGGSYNEQFF. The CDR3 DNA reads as TGTGCCAGTAGTTTGGCTAGCGGGGGGTCCTACAATGAGCAGTTCTTC.

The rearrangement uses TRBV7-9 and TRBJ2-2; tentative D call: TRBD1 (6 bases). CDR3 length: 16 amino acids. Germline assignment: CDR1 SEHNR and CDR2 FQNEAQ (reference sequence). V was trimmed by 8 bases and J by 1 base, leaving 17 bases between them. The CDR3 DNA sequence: TGTGCCAGCGGGGTCGAGTGGACAGAGAACACCGGGGAGCTGTTTTTT. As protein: CASGVEWTENTGELFF.

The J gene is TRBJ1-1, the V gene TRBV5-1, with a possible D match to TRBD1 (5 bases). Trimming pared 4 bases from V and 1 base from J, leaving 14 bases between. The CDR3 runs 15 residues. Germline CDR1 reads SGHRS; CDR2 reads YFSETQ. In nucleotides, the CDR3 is TGCGCCAGCAGCGCGGGGCTAGGGCGGAACACTGAAGCTTTCTTT. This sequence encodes CASSAGLGRNTEAFF.

CDR3 bases: TGTGCCAGTAGTACACAGGATTTCTCCTACGAGCAGTACTTC. Its protein is CASSTQDFSYEQYF. The rearrangement uses TRBV19 and TRBJ2-7, with D perhaps TRBD1 (5 bases). V gave up 4 bases and J gave up 0 bases, with 10 bases separating them. Germline V gene data show CDR1 as LNHDA and CDR2 as SQIVND (reference sequence). The CDR3 contains 14 residues. The complete variable domain, with remaining parts taken from reference TRBV19 and TRBJ2-7, reads DGGITQSPKYLFRKEGQNVTLSCEQNLNHDAMYWYRQDPGQGLRLIYYSQIVNDFQKGDIAEGYSVSREKKESFPLTVTSAQKNPTAFYLCASSTQDFSYEQYFGPGTRLTVT.

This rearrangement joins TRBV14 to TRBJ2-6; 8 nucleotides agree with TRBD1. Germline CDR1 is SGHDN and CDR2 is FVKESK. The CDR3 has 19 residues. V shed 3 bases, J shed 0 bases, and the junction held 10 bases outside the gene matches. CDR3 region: CASSHTPGQDFSGANVLTF. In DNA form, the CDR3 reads TGTGCCAGCAGCCACACTCCGGGACAGGACTTCTCTGGGGCCAACGTCCTGACTTTC.

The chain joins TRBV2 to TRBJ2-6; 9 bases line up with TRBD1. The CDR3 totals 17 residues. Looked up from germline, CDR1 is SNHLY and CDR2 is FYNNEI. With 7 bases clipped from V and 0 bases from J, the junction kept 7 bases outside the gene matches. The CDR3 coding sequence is TGTGCCAGCACCGAAGACAGGGGGTACTCTGGGGCCAACGTCCTGACTTTC. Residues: CASTEDRGYSGANVLTF. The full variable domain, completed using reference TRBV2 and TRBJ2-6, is EPEVTQTPSHQVTQMGQEVILRCVPISNHLYFYWYRQILGQKVEFLVSFYNNEISEKSEIFDDQFSVERPDGSNFTLKIRSTKLEDSAMYFCASTEDRGYSGANVLTFGAGSRLTVL.

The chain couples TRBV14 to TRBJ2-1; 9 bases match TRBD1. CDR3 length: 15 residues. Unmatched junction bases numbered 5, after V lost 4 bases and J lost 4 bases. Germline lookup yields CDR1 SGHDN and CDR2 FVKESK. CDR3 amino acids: CASSLGQGPYNEQFF. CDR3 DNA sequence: TGTGCCAGCAGCCTGGGACAGGGCCCTTACAATGAGCAGTTCTTC.

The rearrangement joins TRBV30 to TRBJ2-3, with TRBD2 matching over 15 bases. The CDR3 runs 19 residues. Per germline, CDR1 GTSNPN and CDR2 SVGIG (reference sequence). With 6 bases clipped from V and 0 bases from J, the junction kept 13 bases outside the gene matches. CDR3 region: CACLMGLAGGWGSTDTQYF. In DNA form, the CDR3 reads TGTGCCTGCCTTATGGGACTAGCGGGGGGCTGGGGTAGCACAGATACGCAGTATTTT.

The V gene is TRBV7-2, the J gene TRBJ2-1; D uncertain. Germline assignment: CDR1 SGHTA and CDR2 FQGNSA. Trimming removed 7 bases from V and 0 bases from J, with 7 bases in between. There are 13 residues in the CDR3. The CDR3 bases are TGTGCCAGCACCGCGAGCTCCTACAATGAGCAGTTCTTC. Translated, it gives CASTASSYNEQFF.

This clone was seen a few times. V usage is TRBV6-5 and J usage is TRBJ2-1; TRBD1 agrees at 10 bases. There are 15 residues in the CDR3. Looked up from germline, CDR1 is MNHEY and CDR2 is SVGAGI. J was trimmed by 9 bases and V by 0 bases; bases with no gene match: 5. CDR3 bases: TGTGCCAGCAGTTACTCGGACAGGGGGAATGGTGAGCAGTTCTTC. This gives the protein CASSYSDRGNGEQFF.

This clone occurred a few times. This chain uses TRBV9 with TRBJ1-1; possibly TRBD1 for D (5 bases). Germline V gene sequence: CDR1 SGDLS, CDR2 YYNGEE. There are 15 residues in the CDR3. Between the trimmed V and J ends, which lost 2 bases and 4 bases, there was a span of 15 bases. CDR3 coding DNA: TGTGCCAGCAGCGTTTCACACAGGACGGGCACTGAAGCTTTCTTT. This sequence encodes CASSVSHRTGTEAFF.

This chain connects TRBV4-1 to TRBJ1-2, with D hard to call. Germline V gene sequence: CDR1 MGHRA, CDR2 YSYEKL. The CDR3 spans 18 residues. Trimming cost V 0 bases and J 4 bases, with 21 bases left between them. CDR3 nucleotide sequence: TGCGCCAGCAGCCAAGACCGGAACAGCGGGTTAGGTGGCTATGGCTACACCTTC. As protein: CASSQDRNSGLGGYGYTF.

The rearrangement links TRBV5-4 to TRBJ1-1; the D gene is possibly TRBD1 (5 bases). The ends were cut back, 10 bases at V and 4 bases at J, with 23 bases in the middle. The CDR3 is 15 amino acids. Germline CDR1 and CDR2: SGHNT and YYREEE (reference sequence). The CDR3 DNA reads TGTGCCGGGGCCCAAGGTTTGTTAGGTGGCACTGAAGCTTTCTTT. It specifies CAGAQGLLGGTEAFF. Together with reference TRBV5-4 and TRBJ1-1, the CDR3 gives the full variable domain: ETGVTQSPTHLIKTRGQQVTLRCSSQSGHNTVSWYQQALGQGPQFIFQYYREEENGRGNFPPRFSGLQFPNYSSELNVNALELDDSALYLCAGAQGLLGGTEAFFGQGTRLTVV.

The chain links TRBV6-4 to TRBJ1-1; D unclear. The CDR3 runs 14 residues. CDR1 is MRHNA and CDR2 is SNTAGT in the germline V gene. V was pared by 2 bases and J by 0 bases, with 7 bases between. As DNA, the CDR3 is TGTGCCAGCAGTGACGGGCAGGTGAACACTGAAGCTTTCTTT. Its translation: CASSDGQVNTEAFF.

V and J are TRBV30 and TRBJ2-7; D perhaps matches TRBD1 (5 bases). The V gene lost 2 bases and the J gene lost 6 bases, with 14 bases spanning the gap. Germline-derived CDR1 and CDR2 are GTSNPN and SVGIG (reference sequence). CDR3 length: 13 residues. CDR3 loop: CAWSNQGSGEQYF. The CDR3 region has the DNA TGTGCCTGGAGTAACCAGGGCTCCGGCGAGCAGTACTTC.

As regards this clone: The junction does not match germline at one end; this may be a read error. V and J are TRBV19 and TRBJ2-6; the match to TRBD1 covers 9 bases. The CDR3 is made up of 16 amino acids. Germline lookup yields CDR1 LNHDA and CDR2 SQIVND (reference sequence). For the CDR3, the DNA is TGTGCCAGTAGTAAGGGGGACAGGGCTGGGGCCAACGGCCTGACTTTC. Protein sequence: CASSKGDRAGANGLTF.

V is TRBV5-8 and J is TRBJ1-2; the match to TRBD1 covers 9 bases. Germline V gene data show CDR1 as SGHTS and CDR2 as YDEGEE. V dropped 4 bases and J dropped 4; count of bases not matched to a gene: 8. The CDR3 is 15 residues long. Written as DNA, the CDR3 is TGTGCCAGCAGCGATCCGGACAGGGGAGGCTATGGCTACACCTTC. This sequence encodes CASSDPDRGGYGYTF.

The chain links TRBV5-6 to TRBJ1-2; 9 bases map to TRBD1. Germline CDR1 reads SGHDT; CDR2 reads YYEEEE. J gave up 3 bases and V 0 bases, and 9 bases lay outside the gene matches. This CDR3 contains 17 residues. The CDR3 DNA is TGTGCCAGCAGCTTGGTAGGGACAGGGAGGTATGACTATGGCTACACCTTC. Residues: CASSLVGTGRYDYGYTF. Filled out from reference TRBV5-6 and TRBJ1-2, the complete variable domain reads DAGVTQSPTHLIKTRGQQVTLRCSPKSGHDTVSWYQQALGQGPQFIFQYYEEEERQRGNFPDRFSGHQFPNYSSELNVNALLLGDSALYLCASSLVGTGRYDYGYTFGSGTRLTVV.

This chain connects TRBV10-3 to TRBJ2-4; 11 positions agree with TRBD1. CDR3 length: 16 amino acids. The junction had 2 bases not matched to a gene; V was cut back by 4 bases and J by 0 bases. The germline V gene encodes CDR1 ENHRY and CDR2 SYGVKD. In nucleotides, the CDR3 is TGTGCCATCAGTGGGGGACAGGGGGTAGCCAAAAACATTCAGTACTTC. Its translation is CAISGGQGVAKNIQYF.

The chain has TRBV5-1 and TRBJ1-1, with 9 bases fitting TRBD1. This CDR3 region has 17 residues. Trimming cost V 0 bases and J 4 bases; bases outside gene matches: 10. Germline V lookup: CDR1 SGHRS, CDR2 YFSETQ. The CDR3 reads CASSLVRQGGWATEAFF. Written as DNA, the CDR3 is TGCGCCAGCAGCTTGGTACGACAGGGGGGGTGGGCCACTGAAGCTTTCTTT.

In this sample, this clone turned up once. The CDR3 sequence: CASSTRTGTDGYTF. CDR3 DNA: TGTGCCAGCAGCACTAGGACCGGGACAGATGGCTACACCTTC. The rearrangement links TRBV7-2 to TRBJ1-2, with TRBD1 matching over 7 bases. The germline CDR1 and CDR2 sequences are SGHTA and FQGNSA. This CDR3 comprises 14 residues. V dropped 5 bases and J dropped 6; count of bases not matched to a gene: 9.

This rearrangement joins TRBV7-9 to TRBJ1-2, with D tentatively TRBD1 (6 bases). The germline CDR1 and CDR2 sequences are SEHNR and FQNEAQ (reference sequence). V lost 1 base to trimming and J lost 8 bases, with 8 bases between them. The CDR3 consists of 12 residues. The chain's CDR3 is CASSLEGGGYTF. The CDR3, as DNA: TGTGCCAGCAGCTTAGAAGGGGGAGGCTACACCTTC. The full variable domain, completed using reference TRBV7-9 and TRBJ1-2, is DTGVSQNPRHKITKRGQNVTFRCDPISEHNRLYWYRQTLGQGPEFLTYFQNEAQLEKSRLLSDRFSAERPKGSFSTLEIQRTEQGDSAMYLCASSLEGGGYTFGSGTRLTVV.

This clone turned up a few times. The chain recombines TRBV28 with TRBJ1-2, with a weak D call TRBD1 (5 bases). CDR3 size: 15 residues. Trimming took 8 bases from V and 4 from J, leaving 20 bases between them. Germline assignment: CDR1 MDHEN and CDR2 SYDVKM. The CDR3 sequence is CASYRLGRDGYGYTF. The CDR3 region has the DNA TGTGCCAGCTATAGACTAGGCAGGGACGGCTATGGCTACACCTTC.

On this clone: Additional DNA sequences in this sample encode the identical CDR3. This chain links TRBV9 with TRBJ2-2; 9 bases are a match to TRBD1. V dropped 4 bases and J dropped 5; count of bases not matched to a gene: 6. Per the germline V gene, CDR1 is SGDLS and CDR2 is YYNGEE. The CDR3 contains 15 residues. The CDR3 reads CASSTGGWGTGELFF. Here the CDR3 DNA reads TGTGCCAGCAGCACAGGGGGCTGGGGGACCGGGGAGCTGTTTTTT.